This TCR beta chain was captured by sequencing in a study of T cell changes during pregnancy in multiple sclerosis. The protocol was immunoSEQ multiplex PCR, while the TCRdb copy is restricted to in-frame clones and leaves out a portion. The sample shows just over 15,000 clones, approximately 80% of them seen only once. This TCR came from a female donor in good health, enrolled as a control in a pregnancy study. The sample was CD8+ T cells from peripheral blood mononuclear cells, taken after pregnancy.

The CDR3 region is CASSLGGHTDTQYF. The CDR3 DNA reads as TGTGCCAGCAGTTTGGGCGGACACACAGATACGCAGTATTTT. This chain connects TRBV6-5 to TRBJ2-3; D might be TRBD1 (5 bases). The V gene's germline CDR1 is MNHEY and CDR2 SVGAGI. With 4 bases removed from V and 2 bases from J, the gap between germline ends came to 10 bases. The CDR3 covers 14 residues.